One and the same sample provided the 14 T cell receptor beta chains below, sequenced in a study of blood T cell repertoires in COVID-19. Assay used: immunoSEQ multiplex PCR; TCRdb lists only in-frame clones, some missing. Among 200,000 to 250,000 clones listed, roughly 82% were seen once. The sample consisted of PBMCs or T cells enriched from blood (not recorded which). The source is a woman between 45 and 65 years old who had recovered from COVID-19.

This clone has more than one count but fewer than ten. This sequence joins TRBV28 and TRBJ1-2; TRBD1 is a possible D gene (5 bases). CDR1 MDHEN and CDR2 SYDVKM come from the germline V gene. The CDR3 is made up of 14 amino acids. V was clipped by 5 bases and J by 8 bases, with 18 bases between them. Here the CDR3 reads CASSLRTGAGGYTF. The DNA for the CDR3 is TGTGCCAGCAGTCTACGAACAGGCGCTGGGGGCTACACCTTC.

The CDR3 loop reads CASSQGQFKNIQYF. The CDR3 DNA reads TGTGCCAGCAGCCAAGGACAGTTCAAAAACATTCAGTACTTC. The chain uses TRBV5-6 and TRBJ2-4; TRBD1 might be the D (6 bases). This CDR3 region has 14 residues. Trimming removed 4 bases at V and 3 bases at J, with 11 bases between. Germline V CDR1 and CDR2: SGHDT, YYEEEE. Full variable domain (outside the CDR3, taken from reference TRBV5-6 and TRBJ2-4): DAGVTQSPTHLIKTRGQQVTLRCSPKSGHDTVSWYQQALGQGPQFIFQYYEEEERQRGNFPDRFSGHQFPNYSSELNVNALLLGDSALYLCASSQGQFKNIQYFGAGTRLSVL.

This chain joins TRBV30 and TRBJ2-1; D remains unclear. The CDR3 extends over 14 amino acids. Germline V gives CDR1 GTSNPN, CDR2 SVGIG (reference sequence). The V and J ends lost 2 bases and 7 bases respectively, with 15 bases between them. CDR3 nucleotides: TGTGCCTGGAGTCCACTTGTGAGGCGGAATGAGCAGTTCTTC. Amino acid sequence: CAWSPLVRRNEQFF.

In nucleotides, the CDR3 is TGTGCCAGCAGCGGCAGCGGCGGCAATCAGCCCCAGCATTTT. Its protein product is CASSGSGGNQPQHF. V gene TRBV9 combines with J gene TRBJ1-5; no clear D gene. The length of the CDR3 is 14 residues. In germline, CDR1 is SGDLS, CDR2 YYNGEE. Between the trimmed V and J ends, which lost 3 bases and 2 bases, there was a span of 9 bases.

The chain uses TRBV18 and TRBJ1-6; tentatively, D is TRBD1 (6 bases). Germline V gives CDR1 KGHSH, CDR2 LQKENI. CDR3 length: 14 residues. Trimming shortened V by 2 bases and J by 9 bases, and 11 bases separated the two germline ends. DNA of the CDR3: TGTGCCAGCTCACCATCAGGGGAGGGTTCACCCCTCCACTTT. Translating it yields CASSPSGEGSPLHF.

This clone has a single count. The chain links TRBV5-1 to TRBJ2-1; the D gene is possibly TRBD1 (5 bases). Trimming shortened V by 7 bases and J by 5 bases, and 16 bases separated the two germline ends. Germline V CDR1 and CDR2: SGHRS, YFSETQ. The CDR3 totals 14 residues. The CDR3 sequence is CASPLLTVNNEQFF. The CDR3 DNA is TGCGCCAGCCCACTCTTGACAGTCAACAATGAGCAGTTCTTC.

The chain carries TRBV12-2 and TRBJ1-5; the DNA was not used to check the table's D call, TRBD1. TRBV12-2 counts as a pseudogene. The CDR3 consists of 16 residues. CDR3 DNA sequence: TGTGCAAGTCGCTTACCAGGGAAGGGAAAGAGTCAGCCCCAGCATTTT. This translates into CASRLPGKGKSQPQHF.

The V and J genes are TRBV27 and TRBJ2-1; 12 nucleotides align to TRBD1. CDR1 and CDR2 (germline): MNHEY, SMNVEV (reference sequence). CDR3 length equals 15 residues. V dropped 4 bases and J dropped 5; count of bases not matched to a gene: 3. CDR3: CASSSGTGGNNEQFF. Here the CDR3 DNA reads TGTGCCAGCAGTTCCGGGACAGGGGGCAACAATGAGCAGTTCTTC.

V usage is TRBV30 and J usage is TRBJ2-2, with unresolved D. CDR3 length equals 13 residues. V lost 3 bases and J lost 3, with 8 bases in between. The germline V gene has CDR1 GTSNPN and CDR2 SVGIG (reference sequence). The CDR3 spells CAWSFSDTGELFF. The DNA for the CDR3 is TGTGCCTGGAGCTTCTCGGACACCGGGGAGCTGTTTTTT.

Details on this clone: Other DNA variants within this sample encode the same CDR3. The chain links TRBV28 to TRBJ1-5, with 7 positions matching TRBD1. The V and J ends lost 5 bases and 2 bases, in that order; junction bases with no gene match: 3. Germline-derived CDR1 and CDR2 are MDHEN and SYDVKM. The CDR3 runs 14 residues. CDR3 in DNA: TGTGCCAGCAGTCCAGGGGGTGGCAATCAGCCCCAGCATTTT. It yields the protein CASSPGGGNQPQHF.

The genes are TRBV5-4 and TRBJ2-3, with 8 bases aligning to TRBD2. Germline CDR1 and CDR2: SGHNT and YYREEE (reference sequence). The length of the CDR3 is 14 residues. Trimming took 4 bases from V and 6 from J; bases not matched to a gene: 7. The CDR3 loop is CASSLLAEGDTQYF. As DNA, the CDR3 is TGTGCCAGCAGCCTACTAGCGGAGGGGGATACGCAGTATTTT.

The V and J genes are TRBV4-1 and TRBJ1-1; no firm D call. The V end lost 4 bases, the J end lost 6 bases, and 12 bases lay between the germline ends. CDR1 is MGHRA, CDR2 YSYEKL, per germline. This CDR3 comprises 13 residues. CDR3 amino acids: CASSRTSRAEAFF. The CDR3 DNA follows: TGCGCCAGCAGCCGAACCAGCCGGGCTGAAGCTTTCTTT.

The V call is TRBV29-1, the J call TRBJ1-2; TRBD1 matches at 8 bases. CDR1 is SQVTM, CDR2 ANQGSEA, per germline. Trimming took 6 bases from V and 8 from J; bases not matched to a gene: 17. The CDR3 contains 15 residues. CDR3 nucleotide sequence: TGCAGCGTGTGGACAGGGAGGTTAGGTCTCAGCGGCTACACCTTC. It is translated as CSVWTGRLGLSGYTF.

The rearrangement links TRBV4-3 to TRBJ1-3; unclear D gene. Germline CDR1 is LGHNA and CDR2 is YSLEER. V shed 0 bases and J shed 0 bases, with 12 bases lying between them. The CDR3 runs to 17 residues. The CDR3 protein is CASSQDRVTNSGNTIYF. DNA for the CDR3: TGCGCCAGCAGCCAAGACCGGGTAACTAACTCTGGAAACACCATATATTTT.